This TCR delta chain comes out of a study of human gamma delta and Vdelta1 T cells. Study results and caveats: Acute myeloid leukemia was reportedly broadly targeted by polyclonal Delta One T cells.

A remark on this clone: The antigen remains unidentified. Sequence at one end of the junction differs from germline and may be a read error.

TCRdb fed the PCR reads to CATT. The table shows several thousand delta-chain clones, with nearly 40% occurring only once. The length of the CDR3 is 18 residues. Germline-derived CDR1 and CDR2 are TSWWSYY and QGS. The V call is TRDV1, the J call TRDJ1, with 8 bases that match TRDD3. Sequencing was carried out using Vdelta1 gamma-delta T cells from blood grown in culture (DOT cells). The clonotype comes from a human donor in good health. The CDR3 nucleotides read TGTGCTCTTGGGGACGGCCCTGTACTGGGGGTCCTCACCGATAAACGCATCTTT. The encoded protein is CALGDGPVLGVLTDKRIF.